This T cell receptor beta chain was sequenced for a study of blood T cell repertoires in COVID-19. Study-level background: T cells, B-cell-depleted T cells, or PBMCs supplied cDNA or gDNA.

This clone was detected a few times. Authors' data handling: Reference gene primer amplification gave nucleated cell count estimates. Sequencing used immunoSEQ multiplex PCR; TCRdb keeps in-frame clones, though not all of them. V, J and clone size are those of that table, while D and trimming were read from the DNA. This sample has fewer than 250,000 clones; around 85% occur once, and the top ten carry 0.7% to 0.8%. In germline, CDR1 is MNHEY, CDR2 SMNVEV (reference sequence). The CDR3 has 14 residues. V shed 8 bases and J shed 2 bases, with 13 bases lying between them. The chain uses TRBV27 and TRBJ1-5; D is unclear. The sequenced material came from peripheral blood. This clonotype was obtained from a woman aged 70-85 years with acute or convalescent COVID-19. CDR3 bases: TGTGCCAGCCGTTGGCGGGATGGCAATCAGCCCCAGCATTTT. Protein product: CASRWRDGNQPQHF.